The 20 T cell receptor beta chains given below trace back to one sample, sequenced in a study of identical twins. TCRdb processed the 5' RACE reads anew with MiXCR; each CDR3 protein has one entry. The repertoire holds nearly 900,000 distinct CDR3 sequences, roughly an eighth seen once, with around 1.5% in the top ten. The data also belong to a second study, concerning yellow fever vaccine responses in identical twins.

Material: PBMCs. These receptors originate from a woman younger than 35 in good health.

The chain combines TRBV7-2 with TRBJ2-1, with TRBD2 as a possible D gene (6 bases). The CDR3 loop spans 14 amino acids. The V and J ends lost 5 bases and 6 bases respectively, with 14 bases between them. Germline assignment: CDR1 SGHTA and CDR2 FQGNSA. The CDR3 DNA reads TGTGCCAGCAGCAAGAGGGCGGGGACCAATGAGCAGTTCTTC. It encodes CASSKRAGTNEQFF. The full variable domain, completed using reference TRBV7-2 and TRBJ2-1, is GAGVSQSPSNKVTEKGKDVELRCDPISGHTALYWYRQSLGQGLEFLIYFQGNSAPDKSGLPSDRFSAERTGGSVSTLTIQRTQQEDSAVYLCASSKRAGTNEQFFGPGTRLTVL.

This clonotype came up a few times. V is TRBV7-9 and J is TRBJ2-7; D uncertain. This CDR3 has 14 residues. V lost 4 bases, J lost 5 bases, and 15 bases lay in between. Germline V gene lookup returns CDR1 SEHNR and CDR2 FQNEAQ (reference sequence). CDR3 sequence (DNA): TGTGCCAGCAGCTCGCTTATAGGTTCGGACGAGCAGTACTTC. Amino acids: CASSSLIGSDEQYF.

This clonotype was observed many times. The chain carries TRBV12-3 or TRBV12-4 and TRBJ1-1; D is ambiguous. CDR3 length: 12 residues. V was trimmed by 7 bases and J by 4 bases, leaving 10 bases between them. The CDR3 nucleotides read TGTGCCAGCACTCTCGAGGTCACTGAAGCTTTCTTT. It yields the protein CASTLEVTEAFF.

The chain couples TRBV6-1 to TRBJ2-1; 11 bases are a match to TRBD1. CDR1 is MNHNS and CDR2 is SASEGT in the germline V gene. CDR3 length: 16 residues. The V and J ends lost 6 bases and 5 bases, in that order; junction bases with no gene match: 9. CDR3 coding DNA: TGTGCCAGCAGGACGACTGGGACAGGGGGTAACAATGAGCAGTTCTTC. Translated, it gives CASRTTGTGGNNEQFF.

This clonotype was seen only a few times. This chain connects TRBV7-8 to TRBJ2-7, with no clear D. The CDR3 loop spans 12 amino acids. Per germline, CDR1 SGHVS and CDR2 FQNEAQ. With 5 bases removed from V and 7 bases from J, the gap between germline ends came to 12 bases. CDR3 coding DNA: TGTGCCAGCAGCCCGCACAGTGGGGAGCAGTACGTC. Its protein is CASSPHSGEQYV.

The rearrangement uses TRBV19 and TRBJ2-1; 7 bases are shared with TRBD1. With V trimmed by 5 bases and J by 2 bases, 6 bases remained unmatched. The CDR3 length is 15 residues. Germline V CDR1 and CDR2: LNHDA, SQIVND (reference sequence). CDR3 sequence: CASSLSTGTYNEQFF. CDR3 DNA sequence: TGTGCCAGTAGTCTGTCGACAGGGACCTACAATGAGCAGTTCTTC.

The chain employs TRBV5-1 and TRBJ2-2, with 10 bases aligning to TRBD1. Germline loops: CDR1 SGHRS, CDR2 YFSETQ. The CDR3 extends over 17 amino acids. V shed 4 bases and J 4 bases; nucleotides not matched to a gene: 10. The CDR3: CASSPQPGQGTTGELFF. In DNA form, the CDR3 reads TGCGCCAGCAGCCCTCAACCGGGACAGGGGACCACCGGGGAGCTGTTTTTT.

This clonotype was seen a few times. This sequence joins TRBV12-3 or TRBV12-4 and TRBJ2-3; 10 bases line up with TRBD2. The CDR3 is 16 residues long. The trim removed 5 bases at V and 0 bases at J, leaving 5 bases unmatched. CDR3 in DNA: TGTGCCAGCAGTACGCCACTAGCGGGGAGCACAGATACGCAGTATTTT. Translated: CASSTPLAGSTDTQYF.

V usage is TRBV6-5 and J usage is TRBJ2-7; D might be TRBD1 (5 bases). The ends were cut back, 0 bases at V and 1 base at J, with 10 bases in the middle. This CDR3 has 15 amino acids. Germline-derived CDR1 and CDR2 are MNHEY and SVGAGI. In DNA form, the CDR3 reads TGTGCCAGCAGTTACTCGAAACAGGATTCCTACGAGCAGTACTTC. Its translation: CASSYSKQDSYEQYF.

The chain is built from TRBV11-2 and TRBJ2-1; TRBD1 might be the D (5 bases). This CDR3 spans 15 amino acids. The V end was cut by 4 bases, the J end by 7 bases, with 17 bases between. The V gene's germline CDR1 is SGHAT and CDR2 FQNNGV. CDR3 sequence reads: CASSSRQPTQNEQFF. The CDR3 DNA follows: TGTGCCAGCAGCTCAAGACAGCCTACCCAGAATGAGCAGTTCTTC.

V and J are TRBV2 and TRBJ2-7; 8 nucleotides match TRBD1. The CDR3 is made up of 10 amino acids. The germline V gene has CDR1 SNHLY and CDR2 FYNNEI. V lost 6 bases to trimming and J lost 12 bases; unmatched junction nucleotides: 4. CDR3 amino acids: CASRGTGLYF. The CDR3 DNA reads as TGTGCCAGCAGGGGGACAGGTCTGTACTTC. Together with reference TRBV2 and TRBJ2-7, the CDR3 gives the full variable domain: EPEVTQTPSHQVTQMGQEVILRCVPISNHLYFYWYRQILGQKVEFLVSFYNNEISEKSEIFDDQFSVERPDGSNFTLKIRSTKLEDSAMYFCASRGTGLYFGPGTRLTVT.

The chain links TRBV11-2 to TRBJ2-7; no clear D. The CDR3 has 14 residues. CDR1 is SGHAT, CDR2 FQNNGV, per germline. Trimming removed 1 base at V and 2 bases at J, with 9 bases between. This chain's CDR3 is CASSLVTGPYEQYV. The CDR3 nucleotides are TGTGCCAGCAGCTTAGTTACTGGCCCCTACGAGCAGTACGTC.

V gene TRBV6-1 combines with J gene TRBJ1-4; 8 bases match TRBD1. J was trimmed by 3 bases and V by 3 bases; bases with no gene match: 12. Germline loops: CDR1 MNHNS, CDR2 SASEGT. The CDR3 has 18 residues. For the CDR3, the DNA is TGTGCCAGCAGTGAGAATTTTCGACAGGGGCCAGCTAATGAAAAACTGTTTTTT. Its protein product is CASSENFRQGPANEKLFF.

This sequence joins TRBV9 and TRBJ2-2; possibly TRBD2 for D (6 bases). V shed 5 bases and J shed 4 bases, with 15 bases lying between them. Germline CDR1 SGDLS, CDR2 YYNGEE. There are 15 residues in the CDR3. CDR3 sequence (DNA): TGTGCCAGCAGGGGTGCGGGGACGGCCACCGGGGAGCTGTTTTTT. Encoded protein: CASRGAGTATGELFF.

The J gene is TRBJ2-2, the V gene TRBV11-2; D might be TRBD2 (6 bases). CDR3 length: 18 amino acids. Trimming took 1 base from V and 4 from J, leaving 19 bases between them. The germline V gene encodes CDR1 SGHAT and CDR2 FQNNGV. For the CDR3, the DNA is TGTGCCAGCAGCTTAGTTGGGGGACTCCACGGGGGCACCGGGGAGCTGTTTTTT. Protein sequence: CASSLVGGLHGGTGELFF. Variable domain in full (rest from reference TRBV11-2 and TRBJ2-2): EAGVAQSPRYKIIEKRQSVAFWCNPISGHATLYWYQQILGQGPKLLIQFQNNGVVDDSQLPKDRFSAERLKGVDSTLKIQPAKLEDSAVYLCASSLVGGLHGGTGELFFGEGSRLTVL.

This clonotype was picked up many times. This rearrangement joins TRBV11-3 to TRBJ1-1; D ambiguous. The length of the CDR3 is 13 residues. The germline V gene has CDR1 SGHNT and CDR2 YENEEA. The V and J ends lost 1 base and 4 bases respectively, with 7 bases between them. CDR3 amino acids: CASSLAFGTEAFF. The CDR3 DNA is TGTGCCAGCAGCTTAGCCTTTGGCACTGAAGCTTTCTTT.

The rearrangement links TRBV19 to TRBJ2-7; D might be TRBD1 or TRBD2, each matching 5 bases. The ends were cut back, 3 bases at V and 2 bases at J, with 8 bases in the middle. Germline V lookup: CDR1 LNHDA, CDR2 SQIVND (reference sequence). The CDR3 sequence is 13 residues long. DNA of the CDR3: TGTGCCAGTAGTATTGGGGGTGCCTACGAGCAGTACTTC. Translated: CASSIGGAYEQYF.

The chain recombines TRBV20-1 with TRBJ2-2, with 10 bases fitting TRBD2. Losses at the gene ends were 2 bases for V and 0 bases for J; bases not matched to a gene: 6. Germline CDR1 is DFQATT and CDR2 is SNEGSKA (reference sequence). The CDR3 is 17 amino acids. CDR3 in DNA: TGCAGTGCTAGACCTCTAGCGGGGGCTCCGAACACCGGGGAGCTGTTTTTT. Translated: CSARPLAGAPNTGELFF.

This clonotype has only a few counts. V usage is TRBV11-1 and J usage is TRBJ2-1, with a possible D match to TRBD2 (6 bases). Trimming took 1 base from V and 7 from J, leaving 32 bases between them. The length of the CDR3 is 21 residues. Per the germline V gene, CDR1 is SGHAT and CDR2 is FQDESV (reference sequence). The chain's CDR3 is CASSLGFMGVGGEVGPNEQFF. The CDR3 DNA reads TGTGCCAGCAGCTTAGGGTTTATGGGCGTCGGCGGGGAAGTAGGGCCAAATGAGCAGTTCTTC.

This clonotype was counted many times. The DNA for the CDR3 is TGTGCCTCCGGGACAGCGGGAATATACACTGAAGCTTTCTTT. Its protein product is CASGTAGIYTEAFF. This rearrangement joins TRBV19 to TRBJ1-1, with 7 bases fitting TRBD1. Germline V CDR1 and CDR2: LNHDA, SQIVND (reference sequence). Losses at the gene ends were 11 bases for V and 3 bases for J; bases not matched to a gene: 12. There are 14 residues in the CDR3.